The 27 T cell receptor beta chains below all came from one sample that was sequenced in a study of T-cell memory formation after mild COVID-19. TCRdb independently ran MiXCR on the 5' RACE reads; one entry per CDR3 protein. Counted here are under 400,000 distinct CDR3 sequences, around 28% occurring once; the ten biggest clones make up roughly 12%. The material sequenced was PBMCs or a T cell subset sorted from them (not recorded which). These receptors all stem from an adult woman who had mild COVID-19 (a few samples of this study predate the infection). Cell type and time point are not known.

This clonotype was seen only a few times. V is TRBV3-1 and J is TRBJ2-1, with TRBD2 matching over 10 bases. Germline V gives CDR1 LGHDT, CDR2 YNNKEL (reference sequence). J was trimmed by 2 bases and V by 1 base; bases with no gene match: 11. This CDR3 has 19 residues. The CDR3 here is CASSQAQPGTSVTYNEQFF. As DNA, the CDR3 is TGTGCCAGCAGCCAAGCCCAACCCGGGACTAGCGTTACCTACAATGAGCAGTTCTTC.

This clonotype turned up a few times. This CDR3 is CATRLQGVNEQFF. The CDR3 DNA follows: TGTGCCACCAGACTTCAGGGGGTCAATGAGCAGTTCTTC. This rearrangement joins TRBV15 to TRBJ2-1; 7 nucleotides match TRBD1. The CDR3 has 13 amino acids. V dropped 6 bases and J dropped 6; count of bases not matched to a gene: 5. Germline V CDR1 and CDR2: LNHNV, YYDKDF (reference sequence).

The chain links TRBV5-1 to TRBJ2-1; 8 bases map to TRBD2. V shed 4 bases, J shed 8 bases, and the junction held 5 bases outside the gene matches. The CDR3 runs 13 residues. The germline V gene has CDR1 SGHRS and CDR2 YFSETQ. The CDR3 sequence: CASSTGLADEQFF. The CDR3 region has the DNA TGCGCCAGCAGCACCGGACTAGCAGATGAGCAGTTCTTC.

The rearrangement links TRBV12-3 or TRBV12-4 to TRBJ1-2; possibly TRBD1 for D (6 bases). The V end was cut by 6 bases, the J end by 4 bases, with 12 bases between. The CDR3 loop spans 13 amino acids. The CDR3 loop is CASSPDSSYGYTF. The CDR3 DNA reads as TGTGCCAGCAGCCCGGACAGTTCCTATGGCTACACCTTC.

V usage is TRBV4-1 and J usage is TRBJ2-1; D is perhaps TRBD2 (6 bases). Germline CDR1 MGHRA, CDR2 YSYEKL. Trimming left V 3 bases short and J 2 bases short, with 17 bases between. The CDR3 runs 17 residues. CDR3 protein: CASSQSVGSTPYNEQFF. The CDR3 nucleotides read TGCGCCAGCAGCCAGTCGGTCGGGAGTACCCCCTACAATGAGCAGTTCTTC.

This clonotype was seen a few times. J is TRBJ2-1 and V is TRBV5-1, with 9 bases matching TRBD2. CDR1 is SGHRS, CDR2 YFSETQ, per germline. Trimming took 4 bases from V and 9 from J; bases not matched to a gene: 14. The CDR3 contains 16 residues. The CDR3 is CASSGGGAGGRSEQFF. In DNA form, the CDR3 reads TGCGCCAGCAGCGGCGGTGGCGCGGGGGGGCGAAGTGAGCAGTTCTTC.

The CDR3 here is CASSLGEGYNEQFF. DNA of the CDR3: TGTGCCAGCAGTTTAGGGGAGGGCTACAATGAGCAGTTCTTC. V and J are TRBV28 and TRBJ2-1; 7 bases map to TRBD2. Trimming at V came to 2 bases and at J to 3 bases, leaving 1 base not matched to a gene. CDR1 MDHEN and CDR2 SYDVKM come from the germline V gene. The CDR3 is 14 amino acids.

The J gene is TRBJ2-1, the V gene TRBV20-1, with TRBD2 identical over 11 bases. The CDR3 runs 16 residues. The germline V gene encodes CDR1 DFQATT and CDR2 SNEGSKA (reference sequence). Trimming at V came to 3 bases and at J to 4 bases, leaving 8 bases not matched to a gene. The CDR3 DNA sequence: TGCAGTGCTAGGGGGCGGACTAGCGGGTTATACAATGAGCAGTTCTTC. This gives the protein CSARGRTSGLYNEQFF.

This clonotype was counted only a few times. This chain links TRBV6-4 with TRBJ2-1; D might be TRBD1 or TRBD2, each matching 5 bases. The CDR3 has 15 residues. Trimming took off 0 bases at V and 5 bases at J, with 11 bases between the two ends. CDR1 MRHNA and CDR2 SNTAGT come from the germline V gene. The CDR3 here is CASSDSGWGNNEQFF. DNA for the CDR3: TGTGCCAGCAGTGACTCGGGTTGGGGGAACAATGAGCAGTTCTTC.

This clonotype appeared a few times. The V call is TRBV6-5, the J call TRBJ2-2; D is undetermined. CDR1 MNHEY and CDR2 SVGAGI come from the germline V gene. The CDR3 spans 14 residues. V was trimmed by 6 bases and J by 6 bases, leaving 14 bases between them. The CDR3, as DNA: TGTGCCAGCAGCCTGACTCCAACCGCCGGGGAGCTGTTTTTT. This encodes CASSLTPTAGELFF.

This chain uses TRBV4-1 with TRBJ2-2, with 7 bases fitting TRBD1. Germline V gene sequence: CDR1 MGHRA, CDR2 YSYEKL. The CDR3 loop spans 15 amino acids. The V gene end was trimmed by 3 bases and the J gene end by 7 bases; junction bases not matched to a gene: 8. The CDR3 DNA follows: TGCGCCAGCAGCCAGGGAGACAGGGACAGCGGGGAGCTGTTTTTT. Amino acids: CASSQGDRDSGELFF.

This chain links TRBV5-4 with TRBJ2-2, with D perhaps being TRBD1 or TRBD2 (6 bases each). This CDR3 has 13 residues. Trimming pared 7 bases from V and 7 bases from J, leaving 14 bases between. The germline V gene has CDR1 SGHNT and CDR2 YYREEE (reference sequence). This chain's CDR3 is CASSAGEVGELFF. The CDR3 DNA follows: TGTGCCAGCTCAGCAGGGGAGGTCGGGGAGCTGTTTTTT.

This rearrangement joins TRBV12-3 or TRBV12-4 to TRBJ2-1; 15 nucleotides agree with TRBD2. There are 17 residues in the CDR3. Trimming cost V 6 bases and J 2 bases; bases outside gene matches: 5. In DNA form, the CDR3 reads TGTGCCAGCAGCGGACTAGCGGGGGGGATCACCTACAATGAGCAGTTCTTC. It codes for CASSGLAGGITYNEQFF.

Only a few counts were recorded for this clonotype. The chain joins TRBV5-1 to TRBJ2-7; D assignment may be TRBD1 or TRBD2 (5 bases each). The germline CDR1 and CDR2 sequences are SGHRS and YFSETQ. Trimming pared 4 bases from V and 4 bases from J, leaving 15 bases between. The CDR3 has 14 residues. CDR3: CASSPPVGTYEQYF. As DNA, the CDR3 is TGCGCCAGCAGCCCCCCGGTGGGGACGTACGAGCAGTACTTC.

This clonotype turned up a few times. The CDR3 coding sequence is TGTGCCAGCAGCTCCCACATCCCGACTAGCGCCCTCATAGTC. Translated: CASSSHIPTSALIV. V usage is TRBV7-9 and J usage is TRBJ2-7, with 8 bases identical to TRBD2. The CDR3 totals 14 residues. The germline V gene has CDR1 SEHNR and CDR2 FQNEAQ (reference sequence).

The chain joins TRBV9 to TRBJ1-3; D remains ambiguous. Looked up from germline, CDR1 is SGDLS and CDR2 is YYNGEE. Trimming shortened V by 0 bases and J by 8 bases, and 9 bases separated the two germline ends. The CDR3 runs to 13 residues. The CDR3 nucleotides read TGTGCCAGCAGCGTAGACCTATGGGACACCATATATTTT. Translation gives CASSVDLWDTIYF.

CDR3 bases: TGTGCCACCAGCAGAGCTGGCCAAGGCACTGAAGCTTTCTTT. Translated, it gives CATSRAGQGTEAFF. V and J are TRBV15 and TRBJ1-1, with D unresolved. From germline, CDR1 is LNHNV and CDR2 YYDKDF (reference sequence). V was shortened by 1 base and J by 4 bases, with 10 bases between the two germline ends. This CDR3 region has 14 residues.

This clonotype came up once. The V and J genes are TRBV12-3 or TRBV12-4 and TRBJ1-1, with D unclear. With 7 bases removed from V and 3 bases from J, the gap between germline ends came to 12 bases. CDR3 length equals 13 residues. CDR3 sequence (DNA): TGTGCCAGCACCTCTCCCCTGGACACTGAAGCTTTCTTT. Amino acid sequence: CASTSPLDTEAFF.

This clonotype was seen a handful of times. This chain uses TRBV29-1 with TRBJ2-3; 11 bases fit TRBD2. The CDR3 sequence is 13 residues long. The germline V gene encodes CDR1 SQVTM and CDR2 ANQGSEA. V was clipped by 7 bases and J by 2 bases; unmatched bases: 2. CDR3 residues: CSGLAGSTDTQYF. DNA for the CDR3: TGCAGCGGACTAGCGGGATCCACAGATACGCAGTATTTT.

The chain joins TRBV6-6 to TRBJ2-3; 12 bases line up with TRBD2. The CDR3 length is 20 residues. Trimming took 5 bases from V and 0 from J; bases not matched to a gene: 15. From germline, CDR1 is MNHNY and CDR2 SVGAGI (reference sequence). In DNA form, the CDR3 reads TGTGCCAGCAGTCCGCCGAGCGGACTAGCGGGAAAATCTAGCACAGATACGCAGTATTTT. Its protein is CASSPPSGLAGKSSTDTQYF.

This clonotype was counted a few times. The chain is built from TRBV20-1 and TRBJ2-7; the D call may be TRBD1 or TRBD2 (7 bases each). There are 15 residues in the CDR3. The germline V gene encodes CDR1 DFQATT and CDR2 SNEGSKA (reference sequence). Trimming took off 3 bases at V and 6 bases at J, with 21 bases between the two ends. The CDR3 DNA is TGCAGTGCTAGGTGGCCTAGCGGAGGGGGCTCCGAGCAGTACTTC. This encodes CSARWPSGGGSEQYF.

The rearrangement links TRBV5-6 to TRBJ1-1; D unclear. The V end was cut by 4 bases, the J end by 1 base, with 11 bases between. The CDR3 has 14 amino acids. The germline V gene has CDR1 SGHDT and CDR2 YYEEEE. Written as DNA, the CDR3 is TGTGCCAGCAGCCGGGTACGATCGAACACTGAAGCTTTCTTT. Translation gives CASSRVRSNTEAFF.

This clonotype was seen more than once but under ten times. The CDR3 loop reads CASRMGQNSIYNSPLHF. The CDR3, as DNA: TGTGCCAGCAGAATGGGTCAGAACAGTATCTATAATTCACCCCTCCACTTT. The V gene is TRBV7-2, the J gene TRBJ1-6, with D unresolved. The V and J ends lost 6 bases and 3 bases respectively, with 18 bases between them. CDR1 is SGHTA and CDR2 is FQGNSA in the germline V gene. The CDR3 spans 17 residues.

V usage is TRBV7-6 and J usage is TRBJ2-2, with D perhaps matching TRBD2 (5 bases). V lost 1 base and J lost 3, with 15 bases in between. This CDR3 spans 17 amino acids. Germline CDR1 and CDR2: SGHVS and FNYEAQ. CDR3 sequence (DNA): TGTGCCAGCAGCTTAGGTTCCAGTCTCGGGGACACCGGGGAGCTGTTTTTT. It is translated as CASSLGSSLGDTGELFF.

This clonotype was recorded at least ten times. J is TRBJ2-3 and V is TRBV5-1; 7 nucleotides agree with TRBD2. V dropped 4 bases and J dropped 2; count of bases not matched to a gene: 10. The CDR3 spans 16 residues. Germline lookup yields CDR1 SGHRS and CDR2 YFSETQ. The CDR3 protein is CASSLLAGSSTDTQYF. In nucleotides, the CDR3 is TGCGCCAGCAGCCTTTTAGCGGGTTCATCCACAGATACGCAGTATTTT.

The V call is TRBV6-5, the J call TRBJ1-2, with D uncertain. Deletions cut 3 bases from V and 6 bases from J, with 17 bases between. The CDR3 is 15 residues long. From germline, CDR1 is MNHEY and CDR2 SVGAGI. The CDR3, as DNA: TGTGCCAGCAGTTATATACGGGCGGGTGGACATGGCTACACCTTC. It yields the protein CASSYIRAGGHGYTF.

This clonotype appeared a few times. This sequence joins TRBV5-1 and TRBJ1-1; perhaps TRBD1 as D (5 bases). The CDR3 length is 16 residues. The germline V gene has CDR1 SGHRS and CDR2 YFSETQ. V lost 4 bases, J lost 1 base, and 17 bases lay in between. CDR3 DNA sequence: TGCGCCAGCAGCACCCACGTCGACAGAGCGAACACTGAAGCTTTCTTT. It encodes CASSTHVDRANTEAFF.